The next 24 T cell receptor beta chains were all read from a single sample in a study of T cell responses to AZD1222 COVID-19 vaccine. Sequencing was performed with immunoSEQ multiplex PCR; in TCRdb, only in-frame clones are kept and a portion is missing. The table shows about 92,000 clones, with 85% to 90% occurring only once. The sequencing used peripheral blood, collected on day 0 of AZD1222 vaccination. The origin of the receptors is an adult in good health.

V is TRBV18 and J is TRBJ1-3; the D is unclear. CDR1 KGHSH and CDR2 LQKENI come from the germline V gene. The V gene lost 2 bases and the J gene lost 4 bases, with 12 bases spanning the gap. The CDR3 has 15 residues. The CDR3 nucleotides are TGTGCCAGCTCACCAGCTAACGATCCCGGAAACACCATATATTTT. Residues: CASSPANDPGNTIYF.

V and J are TRBV19 and TRBJ2-7; 7 bases map to TRBD1. The V and J ends lost 3 bases and 0 bases, in that order; junction bases with no gene match: 5. The CDR3 is made up of 15 amino acids. Germline V CDR1 and CDR2: LNHDA, SQIVND (reference sequence). For the CDR3, the DNA is TGTGCCAGTAGTATCAGACAGGGCAACTCCTACGAGCAGTACTTC. Amino acids: CASSIRQGNSYEQYF.

This clone was detected a few times. V gene TRBV15 combines with J gene TRBJ1-1, with a tentative D call TRBD1 (5 bases). CDR1 is LNHNV and CDR2 is YYDKDF in the germline V gene (reference sequence). Trimming pared 0 bases from V and 4 bases from J, leaving 15 bases between. The length of the CDR3 is 16 residues. The DNA of the CDR3 is TGTGCCACCAGCAGAGAGGGTTGGGGCCGGGGCACTGAAGCTTTCTTT. This translates into CATSREGWGRGTEAFF.

The CDR3 bases are TGCACCAGCAGCCCGTCACGTAGCGAGCAGTTCTTC. The encoded protein is CTSSPSRSEQFF. The V gene is TRBV1, the J gene TRBJ2-1; TRBD2 is the table's D call and was not checked against the DNA. TRBV1 is listed as a pseudogene. The CDR3 totals 12 residues.

DNA for the CDR3: TGTGCCAGCAGCATGTTGTGGGGGCCTGGAAACACCATATATTTT. Translation: CASSMLWGPGNTIYF. The chain combines TRBV3-1 (or the pseudogene TRBV3-2) with TRBJ1-3; D might be TRBD1 (6 bases). Per germline, CDR1 LGHDT and CDR2 YNNKEL (reference sequence). Between the trimmed V and J ends, which lost 5 bases and 2 bases, there was a span of 13 bases. The CDR3 extends over 15 amino acids.

This chain connects TRBV5-6 to TRBJ1-6, with TRBD1 matching 12 bases. CDR1 SGHDT and CDR2 YYEEEE come from the germline V gene. Trimming cost V 4 bases and J 0 bases; bases outside gene matches: 8. CDR3 length equals 19 residues. The CDR3 region is CASSGPGQGASSYNSPLHF. The DNA for the CDR3 is TGTGCCAGCAGCGGGCCGGGACAGGGGGCGAGCTCCTATAATTCACCCCTCCACTTT.

V is TRBV4-1 and J is TRBJ1-4, with 7 positions matching TRBD1. There are 14 residues in the CDR3. The germline V gene has CDR1 MGHRA and CDR2 YSYEKL. J gave up 4 bases and V 5 bases, and 4 bases lay outside the gene matches. The CDR3 here is CASSGDSVNEKLFF. CDR3 nucleotides: TGCGCCAGCAGCGGGGACAGCGTTAATGAAAAACTGTTTTTT.

The chain employs TRBV18 and TRBJ2-1, with TRBD1 matching 9 bases. Germline CDR1 is KGHSH and CDR2 is LQKENI. V lost 6 bases to trimming and J lost 7 bases; unmatched junction nucleotides: 10. CDR3 length: 15 amino acids. CDR3 residues: CASSIGTGTGNEQFF. CDR3 in DNA: TGTGCCAGCTCGATAGGGACAGGGACGGGTAATGAGCAGTTCTTC.

This sequence joins TRBV19 and TRBJ1-1; D unclear. Germline values: CDR1 LNHDA, CDR2 SQIVND (reference sequence). V was trimmed by 5 bases and J by 4 bases, leaving 17 bases between them. CDR3 length equals 15 residues. The CDR3 nucleotides read TGTGCCAGTAGTTTCCAATCAAGTGACGGCACTGAAGCTTTCTTT. Translation gives CASSFQSSDGTEAFF.

Comments on this clone: Other nucleotide sequences from this sample produce the same CDR3. CDR3 protein: CASSPGATYEQYF. The DNA for the CDR3 is TGTGCCAGCTCACCGGGCGCCACCTACGAGCAGTACTTC. The chain carries TRBV18 and TRBJ2-7; D unclear. Germline V lookup: CDR1 KGHSH, CDR2 LQKENI. Trimming stripped 3 bases from V and 2 bases from J, with 8 bases between. This CDR3 region has 13 residues.

The chain recombines TRBV19 with TRBJ1-2; weak D call: TRBD1 (5 bases). This CDR3 has 13 residues. Trimming left V 10 bases short and J 5 bases short, with 17 bases between. The germline V gene encodes CDR1 LNHDA and CDR2 SQIVND (reference sequence). The CDR3 DNA sequence: TGTGCCACCACTTTGGGGGGTTCGTATGGCTACACCTTC. Its translation: CATTLGGSYGYTF.

This chain uses TRBV6-5 with TRBJ2-1; possible D gene TRBD2, 6 bases. The V end was cut by 9 bases, the J end by 1 base, with 7 bases between. Germline V CDR1 and CDR2: MNHEY, SVGAGI. The CDR3 totals 12 residues. The CDR3 here is CASRGSYNEQFF. The CDR3, as DNA: TGTGCCAGTCGGGGGTCCTACAATGAGCAGTTCTTC.

V usage is TRBV3-1 (or the pseudogene TRBV3-2) and J usage is TRBJ1-1; D call uncertain. Per the germline V gene, CDR1 is LGHDT and CDR2 is YNNKEL (reference sequence). The length of the CDR3 is 14 residues. The germline V and J ends were trimmed by 1 base and 3 bases, with 9 bases remaining between them. CDR3 region: CASSQAAGDTEAFF. DNA of the CDR3: TGTGCCAGCAGCCAAGCAGCCGGAGACACTGAAGCTTTCTTT.

The chain carries TRBV7-8 and TRBJ2-3; D unclear. Trimming took 1 base from V and 2 from J, leaving 13 bases between them. Germline-derived CDR1 and CDR2 are SGHVS and FQNEAQ. There are 16 residues in the CDR3. The CDR3 is CASSLVSQIPTDTQYF. In DNA, the CDR3 is TGTGCCAGCAGCTTAGTATCTCAGATACCCACAGATACGCAGTATTTT. Full variable domain (missing parts from reference TRBV7-8 and TRBJ2-3): GAGVSQSPRYKVAKRGQDVALRCDPISGHVSLFWYQQALGQGPEFLTYFQNEAQLDKSGLPSDRFFAERPEGSVSTLKIQRTQQEDSAVYLCASSLVSQIPTDTQYFGPGTRLTVL.

The gene calls are TRBV24-1 and TRBJ2-5; 8 bases agree with TRBD2. Germline CDR1 is KGHDR and CDR2 is SFDVKD. The CDR3 runs to 16 residues. The junction had 9 bases not matched to a gene; V was cut back by 4 bases and J by 3 bases. The CDR3: CATSEEAGAGKETQYF. CDR3 sequence (DNA): TGTGCCACCAGTGAGGAAGCGGGAGCGGGGAAAGAGACCCAGTACTTC.

This chain links TRBV7-2 with TRBJ2-5, with D uncertain. Trimming left V 2 bases short and J 3 bases short, with 10 bases between. This CDR3 region has 14 residues. Germline V gene sequence: CDR1 SGHTA, CDR2 FQGNSA. The CDR3 region is CASSLPPPEETQYF. The CDR3, as DNA: TGTGCCAGCAGCTTACCCCCCCCAGAAGAGACCCAGTACTTC. The full variable domain, rest sourced from reference TRBV7-2 and TRBJ2-5, is GAGVSQSPSNKVTEKGKDVELRCDPISGHTALYWYRQSLGQGLEFLIYFQGNSAPDKSGLPSDRFSAERTGGSVSTLTIQRTQQEDSAVYLCASSLPPPEETQYFGPGTRLLVL.

This sequence joins TRBV7-6 and TRBJ2-5; possibly TRBD1 for D (5 bases). CDR3 length: 14 amino acids. Between the trimmed V and J ends, which lost 5 bases and 5 bases, there was a span of 15 bases. Germline V gene sequence: CDR1 SGHVS, CDR2 FNYEAQ. CDR3 residues: CASSRNSKGETQYF. The CDR3 nucleotides are TGTGCCAGCAGCCGGAACAGTAAGGGGGAGACCCAGTACTTC.

This chain connects TRBV7-2 to TRBJ1-2; D is ambiguous. V lost 2 bases, J lost 6 bases, and 10 bases lay in between. The CDR3 covers 13 residues. Germline CDR1 reads SGHTA; CDR2 reads FQGNSA. As DNA, the CDR3 is TGTGCCAGCAGCTTAAGCGGGCAAAATGGCTACACCTTC. It specifies CASSLSGQNGYTF.

The CDR3 region is CATLPTGQVPYEQYF. The CDR3 DNA sequence: TGTGCCACCCTCCCAACCGGACAGGTCCCCTACGAGCAGTACTTC. V is TRBV28 and J is TRBJ2-7; TRBD1 matches 7 bases. J was trimmed by 2 bases and V by 10 bases; bases with no gene match: 14. The germline CDR1 and CDR2 sequences are MDHEN and SYDVKM. This CDR3 is built from 15 residues.

This clone has only one observation. The V gene is TRBV28, the J gene TRBJ1-2; 8 positions agree with TRBD1. Trimming cost V 5 bases and J 4 bases; bases outside gene matches: 6. In germline, CDR1 is MDHEN, CDR2 SYDVKM. This CDR3 has 14 amino acids. CDR3 DNA sequence: TGTGCCAGCAGTACCAGGGGGCCTGGCTATGGCTACACCTTC. As protein: CASSTRGPGYGYTF.

This chain links TRBV5-1 with TRBJ2-1, with 8 bases aligning to TRBD2. Germline CDR1 reads SGHRS; CDR2 reads YFSETQ. The CDR3 spans 13 residues. V was pared by 5 bases and J by 6 bases, with 4 bases of the junction left unmatched. The CDR3 region is CASSSGTSNEQFF. For the CDR3, the DNA is TGCGCCAGCAGTTCCGGGACTAGCAATGAGCAGTTCTTC.

In its sample, this clone was seen a few times. The chain couples TRBV5-4 to TRBJ2-5; a possible D gene is TRBD2 (6 bases). V lost 9 bases and J lost 4, with 22 bases in between. The CDR3 runs to 15 residues. The germline V gene encodes CDR1 SGHNT and CDR2 YYREEE (reference sequence). The CDR3 bases are TGTGCCACCGGGCCGGGACTCGGACCCCCAGAGACCCAGTACTTC. It codes for CATGPGLGPPETQYF.

The chain combines TRBV10-3 with TRBJ2-3; unclear D gene. Trimming removed 2 bases at V and 0 bases at J, with 12 bases between. The CDR3 sequence is 16 residues long. Germline V gene data show CDR1 as ENHRY and CDR2 as SYGVKD. CDR3 nucleotides: TGTGCCATCAGTGAGATATCTCTCCGGAGCACAGATACGCAGTATTTT. It specifies CAISEISLRSTDTQYF.

This sequence joins TRBV4-1 and TRBJ2-3, with 7 positions matching TRBD1. There are 16 residues in the CDR3. Germline CDR1 is MGHRA and CDR2 is YSYEKL. V shed 0 bases, J shed 4 bases, and the junction held 7 bases outside the gene matches. CDR3 bases: TGCGCCAGCAGCCAAGAGGCAGGGGGTATCTCAGATACGCAGTATTTT. Translation: CASSQEAGGISDTQYF.